The TCR beta chain described here comes from a study of shared clonotypes between healthy human individuals. Germline CDR1 LNHNV, CDR2 YYDKDF (reference sequence). Trimming removed 3 bases from V and 0 bases from J, with 8 bases in between. This CDR3 is built from 15 residues. Samples underwent the assay at deep level. Libraries were prepared by immunoSEQ multiplex PCR; TCRdb keeps only in-frame clonotypes and omits some of them. This sample yields 2.3 million or so clones, of which over 90% are seen a single time; about 0.41% belongs to the top ten. This sequence originates from a man aged 18 to 35 in good health. Some clones in this sample may be carry-over from other donors' samples. Sequenced material: naive CD4+ T cells from PBMCs. Subset denoted: CD45RA+ positively selected. This rearrangement joins TRBV15 to TRBJ1-4; D remains unclear. The chain's CDR3 is CATSRRITTNEKLFF. CDR3 bases: TGTGCCACCAGCAGGAGGATCACAACTAATGAAAAACTGTTTTTT.